A selection of T cell receptor beta chains follows, all from one sample in a study of blood T cells in healthy people across ages. TCRdb ran MiXCR on the 5' RACE reads and lists one entry per CDR3 protein. The sample gives approximately 780,000 distinct CDR3 sequences, roughly 24% of which show up once; over 2.5% is in the top ten. The same data also went into a second study, on T cells of mothers and their children.

Sequencing was done on a sample of blood. The receptors originated from a boy between 10 and 17 years old in good health. The CDR3 runs from the conserved cysteine through the conserved F or W. A D gene is named only where the DNA matches it firmly. Size is stated for part of the rows, as once, few or many counts, or as a class when the clone is expanded.

CDR3nt	CDR3aa	len	abundance	v_gene	j_gene	d_gene
TGTGCCAGCAGTCCTTTCGGAGCTAAGGTTCAGTACTTC	CASSPFGAKVQYF	13	few	TRBV27	TRBJ2-4	.
TGTGCCATCAGTGAGTCGACAGGGTTCGGTTCACCCCTCCACTTT	CAISESTGFGSPLHF	15	many	TRBV10-3	TRBJ1-6	TRBD1
TGTGCCAGCAGTCCGGGACAGGGACCCAGACAGCCCCAGCATTTT	CASSPGQGPRQPQHF	15	.	TRBV6-5	TRBJ1-5	TRBD1
TGTGCCATCAGTGTGGGGGACAGGGAGAATGAGCAGTTCTTC	CAISVGDRENEQFF	14	.	TRBV10-3	TRBJ2-1	TRBD1
TGCAGTGCTACCCCTATGGCGGGGGCCCAAGAGACCCAGTACTTC	CSATPMAGAQETQYF	15	few	TRBV20-1	TRBJ2-5	.
TGTGCCACCAGCAAACGAGGGGCCCTCAAAGAGACCCAGTACTTC	CATSKRGALKETQYF	15	few	TRBV15	TRBJ2-5	.
TGTGCCAGCACCCTACAGGGAACTGAGCAGTTCTTC	CASTLQGTEQFF	12	few	TRBV6-1	TRBJ2-1	.
TGTGCTAGTGGCCCGACTAGCGGGGGGTGGACAGATACGCAGTATTTT	CASGPTSGGWTDTQYF	16	few	TRBV12-5	TRBJ2-3	TRBD2
TGTGCCAGCAGCCAAGCGGACAGGGGACAGAAAGCTTTCTTT	CASSQADRGQKAFF	14	few	TRBV3-1	TRBJ1-1	TRBD1
TGTGCCAGCAGCTTAAGAGGGGTTTACACCCTCCACTTT	CASSLRGVYTLHF	13	few	TRBV11-2	TRBJ1-6	.
TGTGCCAGCAGTGACTCAGGCCAGGGAGGGAATGAGCAGTTCTTC	CASSDSGQGGNEQFF	15	.	TRBV6-4	TRBJ2-1	TRBD2
TGTGCCACCAGTCATGGGAAAGAATCCTACGAGCAGTACTTC	CATSHGKESYEQYF	14	.	TRBV24-1	TRBJ2-7	.
TGTGCCACCAGTGACCCCGGGGGGGTAGAGACCCAGTACTTC	CATSDPGGVETQYF	14	few	TRBV24-1	TRBJ2-5	TRBD2
TGTGCCCAGAGCGGGGGCAACTATGGCTACACCTTC	CAQSGGNYGYTF	12	few	TRBV27	TRBJ1-2	.
TGTGCCACCAGCAGCGGAGGGGGCAATCAGCCCCAGCATTTT	CATSSGGGNQPQHF	14	.	TRBV15	TRBJ1-5	.
TGTGCCAGCAGCCTGTTGGGACAACTCTCCTACGAGCAGTACTTC	CASSLLGQLSYEQYF	15	.	TRBV7-9	TRBJ2-7	.
TGTGCCAGCCGAGAACAGGGGCCCTTGAACACTGAAGCTTTCTTT	CASREQGPLNTEAFF	15	.	TRBV2	TRBJ1-1	TRBD1
TGTGCCAGCAGCCAAGTGGGGACCCCAGCCGGTGAGCAGTACTTC	CASSQVGTPAGEQYF	15	.	TRBV3-1	TRBJ2-7	.
TGCAGTGCTAGATTAATGATAGACTATGGCTACACCTTC	CSARLMIDYGYTF	13	.	TRBV20-1	TRBJ1-2	.
TGTGCCAGCAGACTAGCGGGGGGCGAACAAGAGACCCAGTACTTC	CASRLAGGEQETQYF	15	few	TRBV6-5	TRBJ2-5	TRBD2
TGTGCCAGCGGACTAGGTTCCACAGATACGCAGTATTTT	CASGLGSTDTQYF	13	few	TRBV7-6	TRBJ2-3	TRBD2
TGCGCCAGCAGCACAGGACTAGCGGGGGGCCAAGCCAAAAACATTCAGTACTTC	CASSTGLAGGQAKNIQYF	18	once	TRBV4-1	TRBJ2-4	TRBD2
TGTGCCAGCCGGGGCGAGGGCACTACGCGGAATGAGCAGTTCTTC	CASRGEGTTRNEQFF	15	few	TRBV28	TRBJ2-1	.
TGTGCCAGCAATAGTAACACCGGGGAGCTGTTTTTT	CASNSNTGELFF	12	.	TRBV28	TRBJ2-2	.
TGCAGTGCTAGACAGTCAGTAGGTTCACCCCTCCACTTT	CSARQSVGSPLHF	13	.	TRBV20-1	TRBJ1-6	.
TGCGCCAGCAGCCCGGACAGGGTGGTTTCCGATCAGTACTTC	CASSPDRVVSDQYF	14	.	TRBV5-1	TRBJ2-7	TRBD1
TGTGCCAGCAGCACCCTGGGACAGACCCAAGAGACCCAGTACTTC	CASSTLGQTQETQYF	15	few	TRBV6-5	TRBJ2-5	TRBD1
TGTGCCAGCAGCTCCCCCGGGGGGCCCGACCGGGACGAGCAGTTCTTC	CASSSPGGPDRDEQFF	16	few	TRBV7-9	TRBJ2-1	.
TGTGCCAGCAGCCCAGGACAGGGCCAATACGAGCAGTACTTC	CASSPGQGQYEQYF	14	few	TRBV6-1	TRBJ2-7	TRBD1